The source of this TCR beta chain is a study of early T cells in non-severe SARS-CoV-2 infection. On the study more broadly: From unsorted whole blood, bulk RNA was sequenced, and the chains remained unpaired.

Unique molecular identifiers were affixed to single, distinct cDNA molecules. TCRdb redid the calling of the 5' RACE reads with MiXCR, one entry per CDR3 protein. The repertoire holds around 50,000 distinct CDR3 sequences, with roughly 9.8% as singletons. Study observations and caveats: Anti-spike CD8 responses were favored in VDJdb matching, and private and CD4 specificities were missed.

The CDR3 has 15 amino acids. Germline CDR1 SGHRS, CDR2 YFSETQ. The J segment lost 0 bases and the V segment lost 6 bases, leaving 6 bases of the junction unmatched. This clonotype showed up many times. Its target is unknown. The V call is TRBV5-1, the J call TRBJ2-1, with 7 bases fitting TRBD2. The receptor was derived from an adult who was a healthcare worker with PCR-confirmed SARS-CoV-2 infection or an uninfected control (not recorded which). The material sequenced was whole blood. The CDR3 DNA reads TGCGCCAGCAAATCGCGCGGGGGCTCCTACAATGAGCAGTTCTTC. Residues: CASKSRGGSYNEQFF.